A single sample gave rise to the 12 T cell receptor beta chains below, sequenced in a study of blood T cell repertoires in COVID-19. Repertoires were generated with immunoSEQ multiplex PCR, while TCRdb's copy carries only in-frame clones and drops some. The repertoire consists of 300,000 to 400,000 clones, with about 88% occurring once and the leading ten covering 5.5% to 7.5%. The sequenced sample was peripheral blood. The receptor source for this set is a woman in her sixties or seventies with COVID-19, enrolled during active disease.

The chain employs TRBV7-9 and TRBJ1-1, with unresolved D. CDR1 and CDR2 from the germline V gene are SEHNR and FQNEAQ (reference sequence). Between the trimmed V and J ends, which lost 2 bases and 3 bases, there was a span of 7 bases. The CDR3 consists of 13 residues. The chain's CDR3 is CASSLSRDTEAFF. In DNA, the CDR3 is TGTGCCAGCAGCTTAAGTCGAGACACTGAAGCTTTCTTT.

This chain links TRBV9 with TRBJ1-2; TRBD1 is a possible D gene (6 bases). From germline, CDR1 is SGDLS and CDR2 YYNGEE. The CDR3 runs 12 residues. Trimming shortened V by 4 bases and J by 7 bases, and 11 bases separated the two germline ends. DNA of the CDR3: TGTGCCAGCAGCCCAACAGGGCTTGGCTACACCTTC. Translating it yields CASSPTGLGYTF.

This clone was detected once. The chain links TRBV7-9 to TRBJ2-7; 8 nucleotides align to TRBD1. The junction had 9 bases not matched to a gene; V was cut back by 5 bases and J by 0 bases. The V gene's germline CDR1 is SEHNR and CDR2 FQNEAQ (reference sequence). The length of the CDR3 is 16 residues. CDR3 coding DNA: TGTGCCAGCAGCGTCACAGGGGGTTACAGCTCCTACGAGCAGTACTTC. This gives the protein CASSVTGGYSSYEQYF.

As concerns this clone: One end of the junction varies from germline; a read error may be responsible. Other DNA sequences within the sample encode an identical CDR3. The chain joins TRBV5-1 to TRBJ1-6; D unclear. Per the germline V gene, CDR1 is SGHRS and CDR2 is YFSETQ. There are 13 residues in the CDR3. The chain's CDR3 is CASSLGDNSPLHF. For the CDR3, the DNA is TGCGCCAGCAGTTTGGGAGATAATTCACCCCTCCACTTT.

J is TRBJ1-2 and V is TRBV19; D is unresolved. Germline loops: CDR1 LNHDA, CDR2 SQIVND (reference sequence). Trimming removed 5 bases from V and 4 bases from J, with 17 bases in between. CDR3 size: 15 residues. CDR3 nucleotide sequence: TGTGCCAGTAGTGGCGCCTGGACTGATCCCTATGGCTACACCTTC. It codes for CASSGAWTDPYGYTF.

CDR3 sequence reads: CASSFTGDTEAFF. The CDR3 nucleotides are TGTGCCAGCAGTTTCACAGGGGATACTGAAGCTTTCTTT. The chain couples TRBV27 to TRBJ1-1, with 7 bases matching TRBD1. V shed 3 bases and J 5 bases; nucleotides not matched to a gene: 3. The CDR3 runs 13 residues. Germline CDR1 and CDR2: MNHEY and SMNVEV (reference sequence).

The rearrangement links TRBV10-3 to TRBJ2-3, with TRBD2 identical over 10 bases. The CDR3 is made up of 16 amino acids. Germline lookup yields CDR1 ENHRY and CDR2 SYGVKD. Germline trimming cut 3 bases from V and 2 bases from J; bases unmatched to any gene: 5. The CDR3 DNA is TGTGCCATCAGTGATCTAGCGGGGGTCGCCACAGATACGCAGTATTTT. Translation gives CAISDLAGVATDTQYF.

The chain has TRBV24-1 and TRBJ2-5; maybe TRBD1 (6 bases). CDR3 length: 14 residues. The germline CDR1 and CDR2 sequences are KGHDR and SFDVKD. V was shortened by 4 bases and J by 5 bases, with 13 bases between the two germline ends. CDR3: CATSDTGTIETQYF. The CDR3 nucleotides are TGTGCCACCAGTGACACCGGGACAATTGAGACCCAGTACTTC.

V and J are TRBV27 and TRBJ1-4; TRBD1 aligns across 7 bases. Germline loops: CDR1 MNHEY, CDR2 SMNVEV (reference sequence). V lost 5 bases, J lost 4 bases, and 10 bases stayed unmatched. The CDR3 runs 16 residues. CDR3 DNA sequence: TGTGCCAGCAGTCGGAGGACAGGAGTCGTTAATGAAAAACTGTTTTTT. It yields the protein CASSRRTGVVNEKLFF.

The rearrangement links TRBV29-1 to TRBJ2-7; the D gene is possibly TRBD1 (6 bases). Germline V CDR1 and CDR2: SQVTM, ANQGSEA. This CDR3 contains 15 residues. V was trimmed by 0 bases and J by 2 bases, leaving 14 bases between them. The CDR3 sequence: CSVEELQGSAYEQYF. DNA of the CDR3: TGCAGCGTTGAAGAGCTCCAGGGGAGCGCCTACGAGCAGTACTTC.

The V and J genes are TRBV7-9 and TRBJ1-1, with unresolved D. In germline, CDR1 is SEHNR, CDR2 FQNEAQ (reference sequence). V lost 5 bases, J lost 1 base, and 11 bases lay in between. The CDR3 extends over 14 amino acids. The CDR3 spells CASSLEAGNTEAFF. The CDR3 coding sequence is TGTGCCAGCAGCCTAGAAGCAGGGAACACTGAAGCTTTCTTT. Drawing the rest from reference TRBV7-9 and TRBJ1-1, the complete variable domain is DTGVSQNPRHKITKRGQNVTFRCDPISEHNRLYWYRQTLGQGPEFLTYFQNEAQLEKSRLLSDRFSAERPKGSFSTLEIQRTEQGDSAMYLCASSLEAGNTEAFFGQGTRLTVV.

V gene TRBV5-1 combines with J gene TRBJ2-3; 8 bases align to TRBD1. The V segment lost 5 bases and the J segment 2 bases; nucleotides outside the gene matches: 1. The CDR3 sequence is 13 residues long. Germline V gene sequence: CDR1 SGHRS, CDR2 YFSETQ. CDR3 coding DNA: TGCGCCAGCAGACAGGGGGTCACAGATACGCAGTATTTT. This codes for CASRQGVTDTQYF. Variable domain in full (rest from reference TRBV5-1 and TRBJ2-3): KAGVTQTPRYLIKTRGQQVTLSCSPISGHRSVSWYQQTPGQGLQFLFEYFSETQRNKGNFPGRFSGRQFSNSRSEMNVSTLELGDSALYLCASRQGVTDTQYFGPGTRLTVL.